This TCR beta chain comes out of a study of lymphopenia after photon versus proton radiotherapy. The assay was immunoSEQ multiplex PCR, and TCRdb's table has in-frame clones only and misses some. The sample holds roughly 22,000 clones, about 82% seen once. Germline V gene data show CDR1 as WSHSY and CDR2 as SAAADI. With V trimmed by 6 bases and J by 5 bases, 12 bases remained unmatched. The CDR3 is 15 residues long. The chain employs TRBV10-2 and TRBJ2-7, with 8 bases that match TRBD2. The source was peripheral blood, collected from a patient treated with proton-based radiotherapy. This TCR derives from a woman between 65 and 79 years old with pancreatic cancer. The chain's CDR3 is CASSDGAGGRNEQYF. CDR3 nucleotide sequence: TGCGCCAGCAGCGACGGGGCGGGAGGTCGAAACGAGCAGTACTTC.